This T cell receptor beta chain was observed in a study of cytomegalovirus exposure and HLA in healthy donors. Sequenced by immunoSEQ multiplex PCR; TCRdb stores in-frame clones only, minus some. The sample includes around 240,000 clones, around 89% of them seen just once. V lost 6 bases to trimming and J lost 2 bases; unmatched junction nucleotides: 7. This CDR3 contains 15 residues. Germline lookup yields CDR1 MNHEY and CDR2 SVGAGI. The sequenced sample consisted of PBMCs. The chain carries TRBV6-5 and TRBJ1-3, with 7 bases matching TRBD1. The sequence was collected from a woman between 18 and 29 years old in good health and CMV-seronegative. This chain's CDR3 is CASSAGQDPGNTIYF. CDR3 sequence (DNA): TGTGCCAGCAGCGCCGGACAGGATCCTGGAAACACCATATATTTT.